This T cell receptor (beta chain) was captured in a study of regulatory T cells in long-lasting Graves disease. V dropped 1 base and J dropped 3; count of bases not matched to a gene: 6. The CDR3 spans 15 residues. Germline values: CDR1 SGHAT, CDR2 FQNNGV. This clonotype was counted ten times or more. Arm-PCR with iRepertoire HTBI primers amplified the CDR3 regions for these TCR beta libraries. A single record per CDR3 protein comes from TCRdb applying MiXCR to the multiplex PCR reads. The repertoire holds some 220,000 distinct CDR3 sequences, with approximately 18% as singletons. Described time point: newly diagnosed GD, antithyroid drugs for less than 3 months. Construction of the TCR library relied on RNA isolated from PBMCs. These data also featured in a second study, about T cells in Graves' hyperthyroidism and ophthalmopathy. This second report adds: Newly diagnosed hyperthyroidism patients aged 18 to 65 years had disease lasting under 2 months. Diagnoses used clinical symptoms, serum thyroxine and TRAb, thyroid ultrasound and orbital computed tomography.

The sample here was peripheral blood mononuclear cells (PBMCs), taken at new diagnosis, from a patient treated with antithyroid drugs. The rearrangement uses TRBV11-2 and TRBJ2-7; TRBD2 matches 7 bases. The clonotype originates from a woman aged 25 to 39 with Graves disease. The CDR3 is CASSLGPGRGYEQYF. The CDR3 region has the DNA TGTGCCAGCAGCTTAGGCCCAGGGAGGGGCTACGAGCAGTACTTC. Looking up the rest from reference TRBV11-2 and TRBJ2-7 gives the full variable domain: EAGVAQSPRYKIIEKRQSVAFWCNPISGHATLYWYQQILGQGPKLLIQFQNNGVVDDSQLPKDRFSAERLKGVDSTLKIQPAKLEDSAVYLCASSLGPGRGYEQYFGPGTRLTVT.